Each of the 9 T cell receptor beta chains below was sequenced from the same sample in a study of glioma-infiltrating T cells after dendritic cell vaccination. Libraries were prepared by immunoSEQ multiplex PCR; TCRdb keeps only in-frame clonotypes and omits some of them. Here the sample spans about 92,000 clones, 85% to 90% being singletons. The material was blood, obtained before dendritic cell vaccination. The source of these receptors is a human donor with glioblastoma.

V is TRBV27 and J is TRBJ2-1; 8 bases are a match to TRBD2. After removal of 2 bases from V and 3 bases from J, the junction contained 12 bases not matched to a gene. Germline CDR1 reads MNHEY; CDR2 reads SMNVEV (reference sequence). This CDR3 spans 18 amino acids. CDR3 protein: CASSLPSPTSGVYNEQFF. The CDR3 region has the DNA TGTGCCAGCAGTTTACCCTCCCCCACTAGCGGAGTCTACAATGAGCAGTTCTTC.

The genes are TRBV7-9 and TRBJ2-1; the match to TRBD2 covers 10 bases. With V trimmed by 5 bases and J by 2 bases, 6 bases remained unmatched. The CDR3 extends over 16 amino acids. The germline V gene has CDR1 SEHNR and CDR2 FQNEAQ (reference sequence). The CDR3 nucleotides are TGTGCCAGCAGCCCCCCCACTAGCGGGACCTACAATGAGCAGTTCTTC. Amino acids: CASSPPTSGTYNEQFF.

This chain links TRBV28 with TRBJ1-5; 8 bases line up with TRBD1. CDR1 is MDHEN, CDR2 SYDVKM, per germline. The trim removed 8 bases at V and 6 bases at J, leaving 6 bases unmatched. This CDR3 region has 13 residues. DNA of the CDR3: TGTGCCAGCCAAACAGGGGGACTTCAGCCCCAGCATTTT. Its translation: CASQTGGLQPQHF.

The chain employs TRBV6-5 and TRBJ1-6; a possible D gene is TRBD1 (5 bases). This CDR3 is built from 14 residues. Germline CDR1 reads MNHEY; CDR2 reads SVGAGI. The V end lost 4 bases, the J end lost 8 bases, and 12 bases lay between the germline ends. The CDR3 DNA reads TGTGCCAGCAGTTCTACGGGGGTATATTCACCCCTCCACTTT. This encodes CASSSTGVYSPLHF.

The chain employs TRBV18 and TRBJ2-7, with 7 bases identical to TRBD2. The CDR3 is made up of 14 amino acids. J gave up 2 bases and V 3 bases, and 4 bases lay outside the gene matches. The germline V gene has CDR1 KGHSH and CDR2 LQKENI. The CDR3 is CASSPERGTYEQYF. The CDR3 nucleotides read TGTGCCAGCTCACCCGAGCGGGGAACCTACGAGCAGTACTTC.

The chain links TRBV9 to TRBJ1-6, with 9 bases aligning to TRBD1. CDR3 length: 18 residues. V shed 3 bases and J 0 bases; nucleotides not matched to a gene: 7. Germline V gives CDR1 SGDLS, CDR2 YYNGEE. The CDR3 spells CASSAPGQGSSYNSPLHF. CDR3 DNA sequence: TGTGCCAGCAGCGCCCCGGGACAGGGAAGCTCCTATAATTCACCCCTCCACTTT.

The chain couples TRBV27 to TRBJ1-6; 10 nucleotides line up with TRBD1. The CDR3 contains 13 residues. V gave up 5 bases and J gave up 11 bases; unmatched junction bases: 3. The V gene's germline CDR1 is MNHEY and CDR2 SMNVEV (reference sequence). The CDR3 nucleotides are TGTGCCAGCAGTCTTGGACAGGGGGCACCCCTCCACTTT. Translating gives CASSLGQGAPLHF.

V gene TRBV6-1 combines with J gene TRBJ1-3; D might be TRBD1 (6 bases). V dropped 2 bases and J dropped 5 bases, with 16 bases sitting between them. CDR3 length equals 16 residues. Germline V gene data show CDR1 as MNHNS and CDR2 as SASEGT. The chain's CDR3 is CASSETPTGHRNTIYF. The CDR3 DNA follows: TGTGCCAGCAGTGAAACTCCAACGGGACATAGAAACACCATATATTTT.

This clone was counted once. The CDR3 DNA reads as TGTGCCAGCAAAACGGACAGGGGGCAGACTGAAGCTTTCTTT. Protein sequence: CASKTDRGQTEAFF. The chain uses TRBV6-5 and TRBJ1-1; TRBD1 agrees at 11 bases. With V trimmed by 7 bases and J by 5 bases, 6 bases remained unmatched. This CDR3 comprises 14 residues. Germline lookup yields CDR1 MNHEY and CDR2 SVGAGI.